This is a list of T cell receptor beta chains from one sample in a study of T cell responses to AZD1222 COVID-19 vaccine. The assay was immunoSEQ multiplex PCR, and TCRdb's table has in-frame clones only and misses some. This sample yields some 150,000 clones, of which roughly nine tenths are seen a single time; just under 7% belongs to the top ten. This sample comprised peripheral blood, obtained after recovery from COVID-19. These receptors originate from an adult who had recovered from COVID-19. Both conserved end residues are part of each CDR3. Fields, in order: V gene, clone size, J gene, D gene, CDR3 DNA, CDR3 protein. D genes are given only for firm matches. Clone size is not always given. Where it is, it says once, few, many or a class for expanded clones.

V gene: TRBV2; clone size: NA; J gene: TRBJ1-1; D gene: NA; CDR3 DNA: TGTGCCAGCATGAATGGACACCCGAACACTGAAGCTTTCTTT; CDR3 protein: CASMNGHPNTEAFF
V gene: TRBV6-2/TRBV6-3; clone size: NA; J gene: TRBJ2-2; D gene: NA; CDR3 DNA: TGTGCCAGCAGTTACCCCCACGTAACAGGCTCTGGGTCGAACACCGGGGAGCTGTTTTTT; CDR3 protein: CASSYPHVTGSGSNTGELFF
V gene: TRBV5-4; clone size: NA; J gene: TRBJ2-7; D gene: NA; CDR3 DNA: TGTGCCAGCAGCTGGACCGAGGGGGGCGAGCAGTACTTC; CDR3 protein: CASSWTEGGEQYF
V gene: TRBV5-1; clone size: NA; J gene: TRBJ1-2; D gene: TRBD1; CDR3 DNA: TGCGCCAGCAGCTCAACCACAGGGGACTATGGCTACACCTTC; CDR3 protein: CASSSTTGDYGYTF
V gene: TRBV6-4; clone size: NA; J gene: TRBJ1-6; D gene: NA; CDR3 DNA: TGTGCCAGCAGGCAGGGTTTTGGTTCACCCCTCCACTTT; CDR3 protein: CASRQGFGSPLHF
V gene: TRBV27; clone size: NA; J gene: TRBJ2-1; D gene: TRBD2; CDR3 DNA: TGTGCCAGCAGCCCGGGACTAGGGTCCTACAATGAGCAGTTCTTC; CDR3 protein: CASSPGLGSYNEQFF
V gene: TRBV5-1; clone size: NA; J gene: TRBJ2-5; D gene: NA; CDR3 DNA: TGCGCCAGCAGCTTGGACCCGGGAGCTAAAGAGACCCAGTACTTC; CDR3 protein: CASSLDPGAKETQYF
V gene: TRBV7-6; clone size: NA; J gene: TRBJ1-1; D gene: NA; CDR3 DNA: TGTGCCAGCAGCGGAAAGGCTGCGTTGCAGTGGGACACTGAAGCTTTCTTT; CDR3 protein: CASSGKAALQWDTEAFF
V gene: TRBV7-9; clone size: NA; J gene: TRBJ2-7; D gene: NA; CDR3 DNA: TGTGCCAGCAGCTTAGCGGCTAGCGAGCAGTACTTC; CDR3 protein: CASSLAASEQYF
V gene: TRBV4-1; clone size: NA; J gene: TRBJ1-2; D gene: NA; CDR3 DNA: TGCGCCAGCAGCCAAGCCTCCGGGACCCTTGGAGGCTACACCTTC; CDR3 protein: CASSQASGTLGGYTF
V gene: TRBV28; clone size: once; J gene: TRBJ2-5; D gene: NA; CDR3 DNA: TGTGCCAGCAGTTTAGCGAGTGGGGAGACCCAGTACTTC; CDR3 protein: CASSLASGETQYF
V gene: TRBV4-1; clone size: few; J gene: TRBJ2-3; D gene: TRBD2; CDR3 DNA: TGCGCCAGCAGCCAGGGGATTTTGGGACGGGAGGGCCGGAGCACAGATACGCAGTATTTT; CDR3 protein: CASSQGILGREGRSTDTQYF
V gene: TRBV5-6; clone size: NA; J gene: TRBJ2-7; D gene: TRBD1; CDR3 DNA: TGTGCCAGCAGCTTGGGCCCGATGACAGGGTTATCCTACGAGCAGTACTTC; CDR3 protein: CASSLGPMTGLSYEQYF
V gene: TRBV6-5; clone size: NA; J gene: TRBJ2-1; D gene: NA; CDR3 DNA: TGTGCCAGCACCTTCGACCCCGGCGGTCACAATGAGCAGTTCTTC; CDR3 protein: CASTFDPGGHNEQFF
V gene: TRBV23-1; clone size: few; J gene: TRBJ1-6; D gene: NA; CDR3 DNA: TGCGCCAGCAGTCAAACACGAAGGGGGGGGATAAATCCACCCCTCCACTTT; CDR3 protein: CASSQTRRGGINPPLHF
V gene: TRBV5-1; clone size: NA; J gene: TRBJ2-2; D gene: NA; CDR3 DNA: TGCGCCAGCAGCTCCGTCGAGAGAACCGGGGAGCTGTTTTTT; CDR3 protein: CASSSVERTGELFF
V gene: TRBV9; clone size: NA; J gene: TRBJ1-5; D gene: NA; CDR3 DNA: TGTGCCAGCAGCAAAAGCGGAGCGCAGCCCCAGCATTTT; CDR3 protein: CASSKSGAQPQHF
V gene: TRBV18; clone size: NA; J gene: TRBJ2-3; D gene: NA; CDR3 DNA: TGTGCCAGCTCACCTCCGGGGCCGGGGGTGGATACGCAGTATTTT; CDR3 protein: CASSPPGPGVDTQYF
V gene: TRBV3-1/TRBV3-2; clone size: NA; J gene: TRBJ2-3; D gene: NA; CDR3 DNA: TGTGCCAGCAGCCAAGTAACCCGCTCTGGGCGGGACTCCACAGATACGCAGTATTTT; CDR3 protein: CASSQVTRSGRDSTDTQYF
V gene: TRBV29-1; clone size: once; J gene: TRBJ2-7; D gene: TRBD2; CDR3 DNA: TGCAGCGTTGGAGGAGCGGGGAGCTCCTACGAGCAGTACTTC; CDR3 protein: CSVGGAGSSYEQYF
V gene: TRBV6-1; clone size: NA; J gene: TRBJ1-3; D gene: NA; CDR3 DNA: TGTGCCAGCAGTGAAATTGACGGAAACACCATATATTTT; CDR3 protein: CASSEIDGNTIYF
V gene: TRBV29-1; clone size: NA; J gene: TRBJ1-1; D gene: NA; CDR3 DNA: TGCAGCGTTGAGACTAGGGGGTACACTGAAGCTTTCTTT; CDR3 protein: CSVETRGYTEAFF
V gene: TRBV6-5; clone size: NA; J gene: TRBJ2-7; D gene: TRBD2; CDR3 DNA: TGTGCCAGCAGACCCCCTAGCGGGGGGGCCCACGAGCAGTACTTC; CDR3 protein: CASRPPSGGAHEQYF
V gene: TRBV7-2; clone size: NA; J gene: TRBJ2-5; D gene: TRBD2; CDR3 DNA: TGTGCCAGCAAACGGGGGGTACAAGAGACCCAGTACTTC; CDR3 protein: CASKRGVQETQYF
V gene: TRBV11-1; clone size: NA; J gene: TRBJ1-1; D gene: NA; CDR3 DNA: TGTGCCAGCAGCCGCCCTCGGGGGGCTAATGAAGCTTTCTTT; CDR3 protein: CASSRPRGANEAFF
V gene: TRBV9; clone size: NA; J gene: TRBJ2-1; D gene: TRBD2; CDR3 DNA: TGTGCCAGCAGCGTATCGCCTAGCGGGGACAATGAGCAGTTCTTC; CDR3 protein: CASSVSPSGDNEQFF
V gene: TRBV11-3; clone size: once; J gene: TRBJ2-7; D gene: NA; CDR3 DNA: TGTGCCAGCAGCCCCCGGGACGGATACGAGCAGTACTTC; CDR3 protein: CASSPRDGYEQYF
V gene: TRBV28; clone size: NA; J gene: TRBJ2-1; D gene: NA; CDR3 DNA: TGTGCCAGCAGTCCCTACCTTTTAATAAGTGAGCAGTTCTTC; CDR3 protein: CASSPYLLISEQFF
V gene: TRBV5-8; clone size: once; J gene: TRBJ2-7; D gene: TRBD2; CDR3 DNA: TGTGCCAGCAGCGGGGGACCGGGACTAGCGGGAGGACGCGAGCAGTACTTC; CDR3 protein: CASSGGPGLAGGREQYF
V gene: TRBV2; clone size: NA; J gene: TRBJ2-2; D gene: NA; CDR3 DNA: TGTGCCAGCAGTGAGACGGGACTGAACACCGGGGAGCTGTTTTTT; CDR3 protein: CASSETGLNTGELFF
V gene: TRBV9; clone size: once; J gene: TRBJ2-2; D gene: TRBD2; CDR3 DNA: TGTGCCAGCAGCGTAGGGCTAGCGGGGGACACCGGGGAGCTGTTTTTT; CDR3 protein: CASSVGLAGDTGELFF
V gene: TRBV11-2; clone size: NA; J gene: TRBJ2-1; D gene: TRBD1; CDR3 DNA: TGTGCCAGCAGCTTGGGGTACAGGGGCCCGACTCGGAATGAGCAGTTCTTC; CDR3 protein: CASSLGYRGPTRNEQFF
V gene: TRBV27; clone size: NA; J gene: TRBJ2-2; D gene: NA; CDR3 DNA: TGTGCCAGCAGTTTCAAACTCTGGGTCGGGGAGCTGTTTTTT; CDR3 protein: CASSFKLWVGELFF
V gene: TRBV5-1; clone size: NA; J gene: TRBJ2-1; D gene: NA; CDR3 DNA: TGCGCCAGCAGCTACACTTCGGGCTTCAACAATGAGCAGTTCTTC; CDR3 protein: CASSYTSGFNNEQFF
V gene: TRBV18; clone size: NA; J gene: TRBJ1-6; D gene: NA; CDR3 DNA: TGTGCCAGCTCACCAGAGGGCACCGGGTATTCACCCCTCCACTTT; CDR3 protein: CASSPEGTGYSPLHF
V gene: TRBV19; clone size: NA; J gene: TRBJ2-5; D gene: NA; CDR3 DNA: TGTGCCAGTAGTATTACGATGGGCGGAGAGACCCAGTACTTC; CDR3 protein: CASSITMGGETQYF
V gene: TRBV7-9; clone size: NA; J gene: TRBJ1-4; D gene: TRBD1; CDR3 DNA: TGTGCCAGCAGCGGGGACAGTACTAATGAAAAACTGTTTTTT; CDR3 protein: CASSGDSTNEKLFF
V gene: TRBV7-2; clone size: few; J gene: TRBJ1-4; D gene: NA; CDR3 DNA: TGTGCCAGCAGCTTACACGGGAATAAGGAGGAAAAACTGTTTTTT; CDR3 protein: CASSLHGNKEEKLFF
V gene: TRBV14; clone size: NA; J gene: TRBJ2-5; D gene: NA; CDR3 DNA: TGTGCCAGCAGTCAACAAGAGACCCAGTACTTC; CDR3 protein: CASSQQETQYF
V gene: TRBV18; clone size: NA; J gene: TRBJ1-4; D gene: NA; CDR3 DNA: TGTGCCAGCTCACCGGTTCGAGAGCCCGCTGGGACTAATGAAAAACTGTTTTTT; CDR3 protein: CASSPVREPAGTNEKLFF
V gene: TRBV5-4; clone size: NA; J gene: TRBJ1-1; D gene: NA; CDR3 DNA: TGTGCCAGCAGCTGGATGACAGGAAACACTGAAGCTTTCTTT; CDR3 protein: CASSWMTGNTEAFF